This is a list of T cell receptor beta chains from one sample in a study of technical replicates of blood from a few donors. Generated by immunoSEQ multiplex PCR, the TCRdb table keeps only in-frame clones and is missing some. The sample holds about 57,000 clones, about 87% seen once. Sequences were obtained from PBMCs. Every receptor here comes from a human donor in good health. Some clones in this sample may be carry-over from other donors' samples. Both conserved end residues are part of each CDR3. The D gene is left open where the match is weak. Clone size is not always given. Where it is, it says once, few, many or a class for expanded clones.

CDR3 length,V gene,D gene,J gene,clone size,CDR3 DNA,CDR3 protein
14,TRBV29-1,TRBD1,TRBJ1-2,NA,TGCAGCGGAGGGGACAGGGGCGGCGTCTATGGCTACACCTTC,CSGGDRGGVYGYTF
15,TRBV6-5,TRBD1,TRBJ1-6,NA,TGTGCCAGCAGTAGATCGACAGGGTTTTACTCACCCCTCCACTTT,CASSRSTGFYSPLHF
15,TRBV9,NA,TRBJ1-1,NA,TGTGCCAGCAGGCCCGCCCCGACTGCGAACACTGAAGCTTTCTTT,CASRPAPTANTEAFF
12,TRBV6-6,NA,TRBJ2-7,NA,TGTGCCTCCCACCCGGGCGGGGACCTACGGTACTTC,CASHPGGDLRYF
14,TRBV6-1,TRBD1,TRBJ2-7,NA,TGTGCCAGCGTTGAGGACGGGACAGGCTGGAGGCAGTACTTC,CASVEDGTGWRQYF
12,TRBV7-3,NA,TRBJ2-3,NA,TGTGCCAGCAGCTCCTACACAGATACGCAGTATTTT,CASSSYTDTQYF
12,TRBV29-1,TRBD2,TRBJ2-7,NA,TGCAGCGTTGGACTAGCGGGAAACGAGCAGTACTTC,CSVGLAGNEQYF
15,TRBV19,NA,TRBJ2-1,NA,TGTGCCAGTAGTGCGTTCCACGACAGGAGAAATGAGCAGTTCTTC,CASSAFHDRRNEQFF
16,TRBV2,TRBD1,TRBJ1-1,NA,TGTGCCAGCAACAACGACGCGGACAGGGCAGGCACTGAAGCTTTCTTT,CASNNDADRAGTEAFF
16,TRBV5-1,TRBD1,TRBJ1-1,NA,TGCGCCAGCAGCGTCGGGCAGGGGGTATGGAACACTGAAGCTTTCTTT,CASSVGQGVWNTEAFF
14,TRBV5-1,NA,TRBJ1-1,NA,TGCGCCAGCAGCTTGGCCATTCCGAACACTGAAGCTTTCTTT,CASSLAIPNTEAFF
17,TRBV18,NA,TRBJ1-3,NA,TGTGCCAGCTCACCACCGAACAGCCGAGCTTCCGGAAACACCATATATTTT,CASSPPNSRASGNTIYF
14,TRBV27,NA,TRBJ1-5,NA,TGTGCCAGCATGGTGAGTCAGGGGTATCAGCCCCAGCATTTT,CASMVSQGYQPQHF
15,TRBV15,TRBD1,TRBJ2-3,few,TGTGCCACCAGTGAGACCAGGGGGAGCACAGATACGCAGTATTTT,CATSETRGSTDTQYF
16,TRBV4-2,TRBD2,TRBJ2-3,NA,TGTGCCAGCAGTAACACACTAGCGGGAGAATCAGATACGCAGTATTTT,CASSNTLAGESDTQYF
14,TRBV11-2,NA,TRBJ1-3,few,TGTGCCAGCAGCGCGTCCTCCTCTGGAAACACCATATATTTT,CASSASSSGNTIYF
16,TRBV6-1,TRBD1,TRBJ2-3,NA,TGTGCCAGCAGTGAACTTCCCGGGACAGGGCCAGATACGCAGTATTTT,CASSELPGTGPDTQYF
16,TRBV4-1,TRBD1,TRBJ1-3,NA,TGCGCCAGCAGCCACCGACAGGGGGAATTGGGAAACACCATATATTTT,CASSHRQGELGNTIYF
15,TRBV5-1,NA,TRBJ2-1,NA,TGCGCCAGCAGCCTACTAGGATTTAAGAACAATGAGCAGTTCTTC,CASSLLGFKNNEQFF
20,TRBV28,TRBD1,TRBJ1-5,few,TGTGCCAGCAAGATGATGAGACAGGGAAGGGGGATGATGGGCAATCAGCCCCAGCATTTT,CASKMMRQGRGMMGNQPQHF
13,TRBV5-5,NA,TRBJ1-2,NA,TGTGCCAGCAGCACACAGTTAAACTATGGCTACACCTTC,CASSTQLNYGYTF
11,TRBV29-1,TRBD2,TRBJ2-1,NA,TGCAGCGGAAAGCGGGGGAATGAGCAGTTCTTC,CSGKRGNEQFF
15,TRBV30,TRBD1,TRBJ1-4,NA,TGTGCCTGGAGTGGGACAGGGGCTTTAGGAGAAAAACTGTTTTTT,CAWSGTGALGEKLFF
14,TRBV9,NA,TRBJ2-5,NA,TGTGCCAGCAGCGTAGCTCAGGGTAGGGAGACCCAGTACTTC,CASSVAQGRETQYF
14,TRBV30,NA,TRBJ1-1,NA,TGTGCCTGGAGTGTACTAGTGGGTCGCACTGAAGCTTTCTTT,CAWSVLVGRTEAFF
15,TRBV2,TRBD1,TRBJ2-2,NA,TGTGCCAGCAGTGAAGTCAGGGGGCGCTCCGAGGAGCTGTTTTTT,CASSEVRGRSEELFF
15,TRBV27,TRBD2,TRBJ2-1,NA,TGTGCCAGCAGTCCGTGGACTAGCGGGGACAATGAGCAGTTCTTC,CASSPWTSGDNEQFF
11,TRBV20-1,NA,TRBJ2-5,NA,TGCAGTGCTGGCCAAAAAGAGACCCAGTACTTC,CSAGQKETQYF
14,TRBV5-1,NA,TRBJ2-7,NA,TGCGCCAGCAGCTTGGCGTCTCAGGGCTACGAGCAGTACTTC,CASSLASQGYEQYF
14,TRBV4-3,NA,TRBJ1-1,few,TGCGCCAGCAGCCAAGATTGGGGGGGCACTGAAGCTTTCTTT,CASSQDWGGTEAFF
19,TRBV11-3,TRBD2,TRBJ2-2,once,TGTGCCAGCAGCCCAGGGACTAGCGGGAGGGCCCCGAACACCGGGGAGCTGTTTTTT,CASSPGTSGRAPNTGELFF
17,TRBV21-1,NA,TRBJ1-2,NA,TGTGCCAGCAGCAAAGCGTCAGGGGGCCCAGCTAACTATGGCTACACCTTC,CASSKASGGPANYGYTF
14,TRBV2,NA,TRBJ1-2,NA,TGTGCCAGCAACCAGGAAATGGGCAACTATGGCTACACCTTC,CASNQEMGNYGYTF
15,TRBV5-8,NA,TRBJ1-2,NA,TGTGCCAGCAGCTCCTCAGGTCATTCTAACTATGGCTACACCTTC,CASSSSGHSNYGYTF
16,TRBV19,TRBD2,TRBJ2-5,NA,TGTGCCAGCACGACTAGCGGGAGGGCCGGGGAAGAGACCCAGTACTTC,CASTTSGRAGEETQYF
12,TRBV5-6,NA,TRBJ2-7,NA,TGTGCCAGCAGCTTGCTCGGCTACGAGCAGTACTTC,CASSLLGYEQYF
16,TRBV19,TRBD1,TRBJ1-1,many,TGTGCCAGTAGTATTAAGACAGGGGGCGGTGGCACTGAAGCTTTCTTT,CASSIKTGGGGTEAFF
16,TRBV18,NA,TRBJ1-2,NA,TGTGCCAGCTCACCACCGTTGGTAACCCAGGCCTATGGCTACACCTTC,CASSPPLVTQAYGYTF
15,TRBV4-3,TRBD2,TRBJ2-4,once,TGCGCCAGCAGCCAAGAGGGAGGGACCAAAAACATTCAGTACTTC,CASSQEGGTKNIQYF
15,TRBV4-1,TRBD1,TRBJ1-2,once,TGCGCCAGCAGCAACTGGGACAGGGCTTTAGAAGGCTACACCTTC,CASSNWDRALEGYTF
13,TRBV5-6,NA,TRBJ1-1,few,TGTGCCAGCACCGAGGACAGGAACACTGAAGCTTTCTTT,CASTEDRNTEAFF
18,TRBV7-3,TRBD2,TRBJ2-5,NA,TGTGCCAGCAGGCGAGGACTAGCGGGGGTCCGAGGGCAAGAGACCCAGTACTTC,CASRRGLAGVRGQETQYF
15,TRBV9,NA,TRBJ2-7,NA,TGTGCCAGCAGCGTAGAGGCAGGTCTGCCCTACGAGCAGTACTTC,CASSVEAGLPYEQYF
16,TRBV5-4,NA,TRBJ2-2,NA,TGTGCCAGCAGCTTGGCCCCTGGAGAGGGGGTCGGGGAGCTGTTTTTT,CASSLAPGEGVGELFF
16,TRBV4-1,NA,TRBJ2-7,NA,TGCGCCAGCAGCCAAGACCCCGGCCAGGTATCCTACGAGCAGTACTTC,CASSQDPGQVSYEQYF
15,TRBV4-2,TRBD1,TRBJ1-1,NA,TGTGCCAGCAGCCAAGCCGGGACAGGGTACACTGAAGCTTTCTTT,CASSQAGTGYTEAFF
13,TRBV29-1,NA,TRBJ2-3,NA,TGCAGCGAGGAGACAGCTAACACAGATACGCAGTATTTT,CSEETANTDTQYF
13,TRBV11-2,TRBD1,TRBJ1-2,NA,TGTGCCAGCAGCTTGCAGGGGGACTATGGCTACACCTTC,CASSLQGDYGYTF
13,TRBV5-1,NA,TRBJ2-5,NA,TGCGCCAGCAGCGAAGGGACTTTCCAGACCCAGTACTTC,CASSEGTFQTQYF
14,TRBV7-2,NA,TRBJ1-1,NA,TGTGCCAGCAGCCCACGGGGAAGGAACACTGAAGCTTTCTTT,CASSPRGRNTEAFF
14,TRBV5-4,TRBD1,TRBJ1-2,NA,TGTGCCAGCAATCCGGACAGGGCTAACTATGGCTACACCTTC,CASNPDRANYGYTF
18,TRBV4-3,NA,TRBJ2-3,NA,TGCGCCAGCAGCCAAGAGCCCCATAGCGATACTAGCACAGATACGCAGTATTTT,CASSQEPHSDTSTDTQYF
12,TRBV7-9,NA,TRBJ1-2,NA,TGTGCCAGCAGCTTAGGTCGCGGGTTCGGTGGCTTC,CASSLGRGFGGF
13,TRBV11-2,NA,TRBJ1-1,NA,TGTGCCAGCAGCTTGGACAGAGACACTGAAGCTTTCTTT,CASSLDRDTEAFF
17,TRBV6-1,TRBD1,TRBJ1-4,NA,TGTGCCAGCAGTGAATGGGGACAGGATATACCTAATGAAAAACTGTTTTTT,CASSEWGQDIPNEKLFF
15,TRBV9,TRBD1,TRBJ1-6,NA,TGTGCCAGCAGCCGGGGGGAGACAGGGGGTTCACCCCTCCACTTT,CASSRGETGGSPLHF
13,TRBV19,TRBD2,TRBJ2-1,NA,TGTGCCAGTGCTGGACTAGCGCGTAATGAGCAGTTCTTC,CASAGLARNEQFF
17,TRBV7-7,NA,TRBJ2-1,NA,TGTGCCAGCAGCCCAACCCCTCCGGGGAGCTCCTACAATGAGCAGTTCTTC,CASSPTPPGSSYNEQFF